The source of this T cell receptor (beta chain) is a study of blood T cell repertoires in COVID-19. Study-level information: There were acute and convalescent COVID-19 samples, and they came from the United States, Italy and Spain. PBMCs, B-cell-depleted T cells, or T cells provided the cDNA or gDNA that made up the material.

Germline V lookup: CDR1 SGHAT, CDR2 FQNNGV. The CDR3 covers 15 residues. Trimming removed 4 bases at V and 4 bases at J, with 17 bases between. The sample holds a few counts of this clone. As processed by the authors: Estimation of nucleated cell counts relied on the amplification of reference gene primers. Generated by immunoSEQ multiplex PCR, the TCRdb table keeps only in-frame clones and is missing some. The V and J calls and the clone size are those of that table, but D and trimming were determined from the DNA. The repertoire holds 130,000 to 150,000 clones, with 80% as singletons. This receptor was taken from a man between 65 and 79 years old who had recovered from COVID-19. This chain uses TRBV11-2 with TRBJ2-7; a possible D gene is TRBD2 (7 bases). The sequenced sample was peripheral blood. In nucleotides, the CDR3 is TGTGCCAGCAGCTCGCCTGGGGGGGGCGGTTACGAGCAGTACTTC. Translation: CASSSPGGGGYEQYF.